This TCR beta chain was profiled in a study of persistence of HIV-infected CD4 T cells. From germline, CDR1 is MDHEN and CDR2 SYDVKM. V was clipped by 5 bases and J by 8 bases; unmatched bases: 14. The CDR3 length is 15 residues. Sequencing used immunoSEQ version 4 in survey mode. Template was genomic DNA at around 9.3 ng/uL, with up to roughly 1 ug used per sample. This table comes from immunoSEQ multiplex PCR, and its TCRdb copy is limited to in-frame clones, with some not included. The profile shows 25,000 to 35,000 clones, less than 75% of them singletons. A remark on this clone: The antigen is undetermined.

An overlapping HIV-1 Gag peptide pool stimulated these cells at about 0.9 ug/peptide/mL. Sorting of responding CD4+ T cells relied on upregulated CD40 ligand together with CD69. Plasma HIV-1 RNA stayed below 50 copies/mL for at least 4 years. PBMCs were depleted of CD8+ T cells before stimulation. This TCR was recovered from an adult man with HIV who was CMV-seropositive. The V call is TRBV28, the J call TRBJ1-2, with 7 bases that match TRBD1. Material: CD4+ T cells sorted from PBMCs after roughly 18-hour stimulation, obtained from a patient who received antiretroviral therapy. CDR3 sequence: CASSPARQGVGGYTF. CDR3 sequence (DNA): TGTGCCAGCAGTCCTGCTAGGCAGGGGGTAGGAGGCTACACCTTC.